This T cell receptor beta chain was identified during a study of Graves' ophthalmopathy and Graves' hyperthyroidism. Study-level information: Blood was drawn at initial diagnosis, before any treatment.

Beta-chain TCR CDR3 regions were amplified from RNA transcripts. The first-round RT-PCR employed HTBI primers together with the Qiagen OneStep RT-PCR kit. A multiplex PCR was then performed as the second round. TCRdb reprocessed the multiplex PCR reads via MiXCR and lists one record per CDR3 protein. The data contain 600,000 to 700,000 distinct CDR3 sequences, over 40% of them singletons. V shed 5 bases, J shed 4 bases, and the junction held 4 bases outside the gene matches. Germline assignment: CDR1 SEHNR and CDR2 FQNEAQ (reference sequence). CDR3 length: 14 residues. V gene TRBV7-9 combines with J gene TRBJ2-3, with TRBD1 matching 9 bases. Source material: peripheral blood. The TCR originated in an adult man with Graves' ophthalmopathy. The CDR3 is CASSQTGGPDTQYF. The CDR3 bases are TGTGCCAGCAGCCAGACAGGGGGTCCAGATACGCAGTATTTT.